This T cell receptor (beta chain) emerged from a study of T cell responses to AZD1222 COVID-19 vaccine. Sequenced by immunoSEQ multiplex PCR; TCRdb stores in-frame clones only, minus some. This table holds roughly 190,000 clones, approximately 90% found once. Findings of the study overall: The repertoires were collected only after the peak T cell response. Seropositive AZD1222 recipients at baseline numbered only five or six. Spike as a whole was targeted by vaccine-associated CD4 TCRs, dominant at 160-218 and 743-854. The study reported that nearly half of spike-specific TCRs target unmutated variant regions.

CDR3 length: 14 amino acids. V was shortened by 3 bases and J by 4 bases, with 12 bases between the two germline ends. Germline loops: CDR1 MNHEY, CDR2 SMNVEV (reference sequence). A note on this clone: Its target is not known.

The sequencing used peripheral blood, collected on day 0 of AZD1222 vaccination. This TCR derives from an adult in good health. The V gene is TRBV27, the J gene TRBJ1-2; possibly TRBD1 for D (5 bases). This CDR3 reads CASSLARGSYGYTF. DNA of the CDR3: TGTGCCAGCAGTTTGGCTCGGGGGAGCTATGGCTACACCTTC.